The 12 T cell receptor beta chains reported below all come from one sample, sequenced in a study of T cell responses to AZD1222 COVID-19 vaccine. The repertoire was sequenced with immunoSEQ multiplex PCR; TCRdb's copy has only in-frame clones and lacks some. The sample shows 87,000 or so clones, around 87% of them seen only once. The input for sequencing was peripheral blood, taken on day 0 of AZD1222 vaccination. These receptors all come from an adult in good health.

The chain has TRBV7-9 and TRBJ1-1, with D tentatively TRBD1 (6 bases). The CDR3 loop spans 13 amino acids. The germline V and J ends were trimmed by 3 bases and 10 bases, with 15 bases remaining between them. Germline V CDR1 and CDR2: SEHNR, FQNEAQ (reference sequence). CDR3 bases: TGTGCCAGCAGCTTTAGCGGGGGGGCTGGAGCTTTCTTT. This gives the protein CASSFSGGAGAFF.

With respect to this clone: One end of the junction fails to match germline, which may point to a read error. V and J are TRBV3-1 (or the pseudogene TRBV3-2) and TRBJ2-2; no clear D gene. The CDR3 runs to 9 residues. CDR1 and CDR2 from the germline V gene are LGHDT and YNNKEL (reference sequence). The CDR3, as DNA: TGTGCCAGCAGCCAAGTCAGACCTTTT. Translation: CASSQVRPF.

The rearrangement links TRBV6-5 to TRBJ1-1, with TRBD1 as a possible D gene (6 bases). V lost 7 bases, J lost 7 bases, and 13 bases lay in between. The CDR3 length is 12 residues. Germline CDR1 and CDR2: MNHEY and SVGAGI. For the CDR3, the DNA is TGTGCCAGCAACGACGGGACACGTGAAGCTTTCTTT. Amino acids: CASNDGTREAFF.

This clone was seen only a few times. This chain's CDR3 is CAIRGTSGGTDTQYF. The CDR3 DNA follows: TGTGCCATCAGGGGGACTAGCGGGGGGACAGATACGCAGTATTTT. The rearrangement links TRBV10-3 to TRBJ2-3; 15 nucleotides agree with TRBD2. The CDR3 sequence is 15 residues long. Germline values: CDR1 ENHRY, CDR2 SYGVKD. Unmatched junction bases numbered 1, after V lost 6 bases and J lost 3 bases.

The V and J genes are TRBV4-3 and TRBJ2-3; D may match TRBD1 or TRBD2 (5 bases each). Germline CDR1 reads LGHNA; CDR2 reads YSLEER. The CDR3 length is 15 residues. Trimming took off 1 base at V and 8 bases at J, with 16 bases between the two ends. The CDR3 loop reads CASSQVPRGRGTQYF. CDR3 in DNA: TGCGCCAGCAGCCAAGTTCCCCGGGGCCGCGGTACGCAGTATTTT.

This CDR3 is CASSFSIMNTEAFF. The DNA of the CDR3 is TGCGCCAGCAGCTTCTCGATTATGAACACTGAAGCTTTCTTT. The chain links TRBV5-1 to TRBJ1-1; D ambiguous. The germline CDR1 and CDR2 sequences are SGHRS and YFSETQ. V lost 2 bases, J lost 0 bases, and 8 bases lay in between. The CDR3 is 14 residues long.

This clone showed up just once. The chain recombines TRBV6-2 or TRBV6-3 with TRBJ1-5; 7 bases match TRBD1. Trimming removed 6 bases from V and 2 bases from J; junction bases left unmatched: 4. The CDR3 spans 14 residues. Looked up from germline, CDR1 is MNHEY and CDR2 is SVGEGT. The CDR3 loop reads CASSHDRGNQPQHF. Here the CDR3 DNA reads TGTGCCAGCAGCCACGACAGGGGCAATCAGCCCCAGCATTTT.

This clone was seen a few times. This chain joins TRBV14 and TRBJ1-1, with 8 bases lining up with TRBD1. Germline lookup yields CDR1 SGHDN and CDR2 FVKESK. V lost 4 bases to trimming and J lost 7 bases; unmatched junction nucleotides: 8. The length of the CDR3 is 14 residues. The CDR3 nucleotides read TGTGCCAGCAGCCCGTACGGACAGGGCATTGAAGCTTTCTTT. Protein product: CASSPYGQGIEAFF.

V and J are TRBV10-3 and TRBJ1-5; TRBD1 aligns across 9 bases. Trimming took 4 bases from V and 6 from J; bases not matched to a gene: 7. The CDR3 is made up of 15 amino acids. Germline-derived CDR1 and CDR2 are ENHRY and SYGVKD. CDR3 nucleotide sequence: TGTGCCATCAGTGGCGAGGACAGGGGCAGTCAGCCCCAGCATTTT. Residues: CAISGEDRGSQPQHF.

The chain is built from TRBV9 and TRBJ1-6; TRBD1 aligns across 7 bases. The CDR3 extends over 20 amino acids. Germline lookup yields CDR1 SGDLS and CDR2 YYNGEE. The ends lost 3 bases at V and 7 bases at J; junction bases unmatched: 22. CDR3 nucleotides: TGTGCCAGCAGCGCCTCCATTGCCTCGGGACAGCTAGTGGGAAATTCACCCCTCCACTTT. Translating it yields CASSASIASGQLVGNSPLHF. Drawing the rest from reference TRBV9 and TRBJ1-6, the complete variable domain is DSGVTQTPKHLITATGQRVTLRCSPRSGDLSVYWYQQSLDQGLQFLIQYYNGEERAKGNILERFSAQQFPDLHSELNLSSLELGDSALYFCASSASIASGQLVGNSPLHFGNGTRLTVT.

The chain links TRBV6-5 to TRBJ2-6, with D unresolved. The CDR3 loop spans 14 amino acids. Germline loops: CDR1 MNHEY, CDR2 SVGAGI. V lost 7 bases to trimming and J lost 2 bases, with 9 bases between them. For the CDR3, the DNA is TGTGCCAGCATTGGTTTCGCTGGGGCCAACGTCCTGACTTTC. Translation: CASIGFAGANVLTF.

DNA of the CDR3: TGTGCCAGCAGCTTCCAGGAGACCCAGTACTTC. Translating it yields CASSFQETQYF. V and J are TRBV7-3 and TRBJ2-5; D gene unclear. Trimming removed 3 bases from V and 5 bases from J, with 4 bases in between. Germline V gives CDR1 SGHTA, CDR2 FQGTGA. The CDR3 contains 11 residues.